The sequence of this T cell receptor (beta chain) was determined in a study of T cells in Graves' hyperthyroidism and ophthalmopathy. Study outcomes and limitations: Ophthalmopathy was told apart from stable hyperthyroidism by a 13 V-J model.

At least ten counts were recorded for this clonotype. Its antigen is not identified. The V end lost 0 bases, the J end lost 1 base, and 9 bases lay between the germline ends. Looked up from germline, CDR1 is MDHEN and CDR2 is SYDVKM. The CDR3 spans 16 residues. Researchers amplified the TCR beta CDR3 regions from RNA transcripts. The study used the HTBI primer set for a first-round RT-PCR of the TCR CDR3. Each CDR3 protein gets one entry after TCRdb re-called the multiplex PCR reads with MiXCR. Of 300,000 or so distinct CDR3 sequences listed, 21% are singletons. Sequencing was performed on blood. The gene calls are TRBV28 and TRBJ2-2; D ambiguous. The sequence was collected from a woman between 50 and 59 years old with Graves' hyperthyroidism. CDR3 region: CASSLWSRRNTGELFF. In DNA, the CDR3 is TGTGCCAGCAGTTTATGGTCCCGACGGAACACCGGGGAGCTGTTTTTT.